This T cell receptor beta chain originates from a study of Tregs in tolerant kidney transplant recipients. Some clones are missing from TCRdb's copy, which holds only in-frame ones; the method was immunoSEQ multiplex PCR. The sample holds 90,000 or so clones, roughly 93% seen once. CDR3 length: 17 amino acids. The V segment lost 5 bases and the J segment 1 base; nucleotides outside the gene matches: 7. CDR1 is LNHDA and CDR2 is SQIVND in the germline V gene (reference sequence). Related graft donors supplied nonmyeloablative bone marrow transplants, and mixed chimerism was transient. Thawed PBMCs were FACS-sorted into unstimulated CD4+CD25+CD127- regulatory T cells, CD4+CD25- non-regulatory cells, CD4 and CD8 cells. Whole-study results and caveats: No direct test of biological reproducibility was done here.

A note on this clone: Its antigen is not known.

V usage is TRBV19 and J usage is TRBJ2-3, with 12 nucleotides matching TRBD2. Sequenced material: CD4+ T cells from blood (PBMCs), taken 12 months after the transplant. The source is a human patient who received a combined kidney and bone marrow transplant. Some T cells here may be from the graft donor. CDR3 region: CASSRNRLAGGTDTQYF. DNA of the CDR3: TGTGCCAGTAGTCGGAACCGACTAGCGGGAGGCACAGATACGCAGTATTTT.